These 20 T cell receptor beta chains came from one sample sequenced in a study of post-analysis software for immune sequencing data. The study's findings and limits: Elevated frequency relative to controls characterized several TRBV segments in patients, TRBV5-6, TRBV5-1 and TRBV20-1 among them.

Their target antigens are unknown. cDNA libraries of TCR beta carried unique molecular identifiers. TCRdb recomputed calls from the PCR reads with MiXCR, one row per CDR3 protein. The top ten hold around 6.1% of the sample, which has more than 450,000 distinct CDR3 sequences, roughly 34% seen once. Sequenced sample: blood. The receptor source for this set is a girl younger than 18 with multiple sclerosis.

The rearrangement links TRBV20-1 to TRBJ2-3; perhaps D is TRBD1 or TRBD2 (5 bases each). Germline V gene sequence: CDR1 DFQATT, CDR2 SNEGSKA (reference sequence). The germline V and J ends were trimmed by 7 bases and 2 bases, with 19 bases remaining between them. The CDR3 runs to 15 residues. This CDR3 reads CSVLTGQEPTDTQYF. CDR3 bases: TGCAGTGTCCTAACGGGGCAGGAGCCCACAGATACGCAGTATTTT.

This clonotype came up a few times. This rearrangement joins TRBV5-5 to TRBJ2-7; 11 bases match TRBD2. Germline values: CDR1 SGHKS, CDR2 YYEKEE (reference sequence). V lost 3 bases to trimming and J lost 3 bases; unmatched junction nucleotides: 5. The CDR3 contains 15 residues. This CDR3 is CASSSLAGDLYEQYF. The CDR3, as DNA: TGTGCCAGCAGCTCACTAGCGGGGGACCTCTACGAGCAGTACTTC.

The chain is built from TRBV4-1 and TRBJ1-2, with D possibly TRBD1 on 5 matching bases. Germline V lookup: CDR1 MGHRA, CDR2 YSYEKL. V lost 0 bases and J 3 bases, leaving 14 bases between the germline ends. The CDR3 has 16 residues. The CDR3 loop reads CASSQELGTGYYGYTF. In DNA form, the CDR3 reads TGCGCCAGCAGCCAAGAGCTCGGGACCGGGTACTATGGCTACACCTTC.

This clonotype showed up just a few times. The chain combines TRBV20-1 with TRBJ1-1; a possible D gene is TRBD1 (5 bases). The germline V and J ends were trimmed by 0 bases and 7 bases, with 18 bases remaining between them. The CDR3 spans 15 residues. CDR1 and CDR2 from the germline V gene are DFQATT and SNEGSKA (reference sequence). CDR3 protein: CSARDRGSHKGEAFF. The CDR3 DNA is TGCAGTGCTAGAGATCGGGGCAGCCATAAGGGTGAAGCTTTCTTT.

The CDR3 loop reads CASSDPGNNYGYTF. The CDR3 DNA follows: TGTGCCAGCAGTGACCCCGGTAACAACTATGGCTACACCTTC. The chain combines TRBV2 with TRBJ1-2; unclear D gene. The CDR3 covers 14 residues. Between the trimmed V and J ends, which lost 3 bases and 2 bases, there was a span of 10 bases. Germline CDR1 and CDR2: SNHLY and FYNNEI.

The chain joins TRBV20-1 to TRBJ1-2, with 7 bases fitting TRBD1. Germline lookup yields CDR1 DFQATT and CDR2 SNEGSKA (reference sequence). The J segment lost 5 bases and the V segment lost 6 bases, leaving 6 bases of the junction unmatched. The CDR3 is 12 amino acids. The CDR3 region has the DNA TGCAGTGCCATCACAGGGGAGTATGGCTACACCTTC. It translates to CSAITGEYGYTF.

V usage is TRBV20-1 and J usage is TRBJ2-7; D unclear. Trimming pared 2 bases from V and 0 bases from J, leaving 11 bases between. CDR1 is DFQATT and CDR2 is SNEGSKA in the germline V gene (reference sequence). This CDR3 region has 14 residues. DNA of the CDR3: TGCAGTGCTAGATGGCTCCCCAACTCCTACGAGCAGTACTTC. Encoded protein: CSARWLPNSYEQYF.

The chain recombines TRBV27 with TRBJ2-3; D is undetermined. Germline V gene sequence: CDR1 MNHEY, CDR2 SMNVEV (reference sequence). The CDR3 totals 14 residues. Trimming removed 5 bases at V and 6 bases at J, with 15 bases between. CDR3 amino acids: CASSPLSDGDTQYF. In DNA, the CDR3 is TGTGCCAGCAGTCCACTCAGCGATGGGGATACGCAGTATTTT.

Only a few counts were recorded for this clonotype. At one end the junction does not follow the germline gene, possibly because of a read error. The DNA of the CDR3 is TGCAGCGCTAGATCTAGCGGCACAGATACGCAGTATTTT. It encodes CSARSSGTDTQYF. This chain connects TRBV20-1 to TRBJ2-3; a weak D match, TRBD2 (6 bases). Germline CDR1 is DFQATT and CDR2 is SNEGSKA (reference sequence). This CDR3 has 13 residues.

The chain is built from TRBV12-3 or TRBV12-4 and TRBJ1-6; maybe TRBD1 (6 bases). V lost 4 bases and J lost 14, with 21 bases in between. This CDR3 is 15 amino acids long. The CDR3 DNA reads as TGTGCCAGCAGTTCCGTAGGACGCGGGACAAAGGCCCTCCACTTT. It encodes CASSSVGRGTKALHF.

The V call is TRBV27, the J call TRBJ2-3, with D possibly TRBD1 on 5 matching bases. The CDR3 loop spans 15 amino acids. The V and J ends lost 5 bases and 3 bases respectively, with 15 bases between them. From germline, CDR1 is MNHEY and CDR2 SMNVEV (reference sequence). CDR3 bases: TGTGCCAGCAGTCAGCAGGGTACTATGACAGATACGCAGTATTTT. Protein: CASSQQGTMTDTQYF.

This clonotype was seen only a few times. CDR3 DNA sequence: TGTGCCAGCTCACCTGGGAACGGCGCTAGGTATGGCTACACCTTC. As protein: CASSPGNGARYGYTF. The chain is built from TRBV18 and TRBJ1-2; no reliable D call. The germline V gene encodes CDR1 KGHSH and CDR2 LQKENI. The V and J ends lost 3 bases and 5 bases respectively, with 16 bases between them. There are 15 residues in the CDR3.

In its sample, this clonotype was seen a few times. The CDR3, as DNA: TGTGCCATCAGTGAAGGGCTAGCCACCTACGAGCAGTACTTC. As protein: CAISEGLATYEQYF. This chain joins TRBV10-3 and TRBJ2-7, with D perhaps TRBD2 (5 bases). Germline-derived CDR1 and CDR2 are ENHRY and SYGVKD. V was clipped by 3 bases and J by 2 bases, with 11 bases between them. The CDR3 sequence is 14 residues long.

The J gene is TRBJ1-6, the V gene TRBV5-1; D gene unclear. This CDR3 has 15 amino acids. CDR1 and CDR2 (germline): SGHRS, YFSETQ. V was clipped by 5 bases and J by 5 bases, with 14 bases between them. The chain's CDR3 is CASSMTRTDNSPLHF. The CDR3 DNA reads as TGCGCCAGCAGTATGACGAGAACCGATAATTCACCCCTCCACTTT. Full variable domain (rest looked up from reference TRBV5-1 and TRBJ1-6): KAGVTQTPRYLIKTRGQQVTLSCSPISGHRSVSWYQQTPGQGLQFLFEYFSETQRNKGNFPGRFSGRQFSNSRSEMNVSTLELGDSALYLCASSMTRTDNSPLHFGNGTRLTVT.

The genes are TRBV4-1 and TRBJ2-5; 9 nucleotides line up with TRBD2. V shed 0 bases and J 1 base; nucleotides not matched to a gene: 12. CDR1 is MGHRA and CDR2 is YSYEKL in the germline V gene. CDR3 length: 19 amino acids. CDR3 sequence: CASSQDQPGSGGLQETQYF. The CDR3, as DNA: TGCGCCAGCAGCCAAGACCAACCAGGGAGCGGGGGGCTCCAAGAGACCCAGTACTTC.

This sequence joins TRBV11-1 and TRBJ1-1, with D maybe TRBD1 (6 bases). Per germline, CDR1 SGHAT and CDR2 FQDESV (reference sequence). V lost 5 bases and J lost 5, with 12 bases in between. The CDR3 contains 13 residues. CDR3 DNA: TGTGCCAGCAGCCAGGGGACCACGACTGAAGCTTTCTTT. Amino acids: CASSQGTTTEAFF.

The chain links TRBV20-1 to TRBJ2-5; D perhaps matches TRBD2 (6 bases). The CDR3 is 14 amino acids. V was clipped by 5 bases and J by 2 bases, with 15 bases between them. Germline V gives CDR1 DFQATT, CDR2 SNEGSKA (reference sequence). CDR3 loop: CSARAGSGQETQYF. The CDR3 nucleotides read TGCAGTGCTCGGGCAGGTAGCGGACAAGAGACCCAGTACTTC.

V gene TRBV14 combines with J gene TRBJ2-7; a possible D gene is TRBD2 (6 bases). The CDR3 loop spans 14 amino acids. With 4 bases removed from V and 0 bases from J, the gap between germline ends came to 10 bases. Germline V gene sequence: CDR1 SGHDN, CDR2 FVKESK. CDR3 DNA: TGTGCCAGCAGCCGGGGACTGAACTCCTACGAGCAGTACTTC. This encodes CASSRGLNSYEQYF.

This clonotype was seen a few times. The chain combines TRBV10-3 with TRBJ2-4, with D maybe TRBD1 (6 bases). V dropped 6 bases and J dropped 2 bases, with 14 bases sitting between them. From germline, CDR1 is ENHRY and CDR2 SYGVKD. CDR3 size: 15 residues. The CDR3 region has the DNA TGTGCCATCAGGGCAGGGGAAATGTCCAAAAACATTCAGTACTTC. Amino acid sequence: CAIRAGEMSKNIQYF.

This rearrangement joins TRBV12-3 or TRBV12-4 to TRBJ1-2; D is ambiguous. V gave up 6 bases and J gave up 0 bases, with 11 bases separating them. CDR3 length: 14 residues. CDR3 residues: CASSEALANYGYTF. Written as DNA, the CDR3 is TGTGCCAGCAGCGAAGCGTTAGCTAACTATGGCTACACCTTC.